This T cell receptor beta chain was observed in a study of spatial heterogeneity in lung cancer. Across the whole study: Beta-chain sequences were consistently detected more often than alpha-chain sequences.

This clonotype came up many times. Its cognate antigen is unknown. Time point here: sample taken at primary tumor resection. There were roughly 78 donors, all of them untreated patients with early-stage non-small cell lung cancer. TCRs were sequenced from unsorted whole RNA of tumor, nontumor lung or PBMC. The study tagged each TCR cDNA molecule with a unique molecular identifier. TCRdb independently ran MiXCR on the 5' RACE reads; one entry per CDR3 protein. The sample records about 100,000 distinct CDR3 sequences, about 4.4% being singletons. Germline CDR1 is MDHEN and CDR2 is SYDVKM. V lost 3 bases, J lost 4 bases, and 3 bases lay in between. CDR3 length: 11 residues. General study findings and limits: Counts that tracked tumor mutation counts were those of expanded intratumoral alpha and beta TCRs.

Sequenced here: lung tumor tissue, sampled at surgery. J is TRBJ1-2 and V is TRBV28; D is uncertain. The receptor was isolated from a male donor with early-stage non-small cell lung cancer. The CDR3 loop reads CASSFIYGYTF. CDR3 bases: TGTGCCAGCAGTTTCATCTATGGCTACACCTTC.